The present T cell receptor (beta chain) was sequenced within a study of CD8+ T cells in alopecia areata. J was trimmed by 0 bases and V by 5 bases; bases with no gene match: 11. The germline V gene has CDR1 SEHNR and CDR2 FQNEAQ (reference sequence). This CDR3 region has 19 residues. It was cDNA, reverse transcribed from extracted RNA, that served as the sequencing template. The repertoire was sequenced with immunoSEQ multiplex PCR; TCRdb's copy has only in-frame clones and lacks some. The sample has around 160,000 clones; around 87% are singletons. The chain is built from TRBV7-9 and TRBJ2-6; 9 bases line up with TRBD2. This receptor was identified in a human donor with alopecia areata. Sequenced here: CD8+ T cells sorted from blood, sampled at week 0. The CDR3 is CASSPRVSGRPSGANVLTF. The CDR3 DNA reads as TGTGCCAGCAGCCCGAGGGTAAGCGGGAGGCCCTCTGGGGCCAACGTCCTGACTTTC.